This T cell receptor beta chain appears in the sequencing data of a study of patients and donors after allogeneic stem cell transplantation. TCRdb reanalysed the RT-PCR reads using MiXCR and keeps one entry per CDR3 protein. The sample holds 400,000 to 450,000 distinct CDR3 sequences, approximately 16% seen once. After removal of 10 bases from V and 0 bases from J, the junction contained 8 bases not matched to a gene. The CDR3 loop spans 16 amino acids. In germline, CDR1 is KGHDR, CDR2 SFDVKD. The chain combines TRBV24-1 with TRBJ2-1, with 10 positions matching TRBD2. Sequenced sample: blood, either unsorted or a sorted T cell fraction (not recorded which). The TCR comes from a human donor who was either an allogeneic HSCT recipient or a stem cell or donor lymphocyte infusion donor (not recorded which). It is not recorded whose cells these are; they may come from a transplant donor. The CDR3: CATAQASGSSYNEQFF. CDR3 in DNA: TGTGCCACGGCCCAGGCTAGCGGGAGCTCCTACAATGAGCAGTTCTTC.